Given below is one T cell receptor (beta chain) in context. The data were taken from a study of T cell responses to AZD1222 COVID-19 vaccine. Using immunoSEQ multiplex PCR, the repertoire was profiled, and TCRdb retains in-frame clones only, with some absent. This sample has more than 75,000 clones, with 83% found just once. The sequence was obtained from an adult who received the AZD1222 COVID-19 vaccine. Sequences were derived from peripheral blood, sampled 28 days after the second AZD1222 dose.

The CDR3 region is CSVEDGTVSGNTIYF. Here the CDR3 DNA reads TGCAGCGTTGAAGATGGGACAGTGTCTGGAAACACCATATATTTT. This sequence joins TRBV29-1 and TRBJ1-3; 7 nucleotides line up with TRBD1. Germline V lookup: CDR1 SQVTM, CDR2 ANQGSEA. The CDR3 length is 15 residues. The ends lost 0 bases at V and 1 base at J; junction bases unmatched: 3.